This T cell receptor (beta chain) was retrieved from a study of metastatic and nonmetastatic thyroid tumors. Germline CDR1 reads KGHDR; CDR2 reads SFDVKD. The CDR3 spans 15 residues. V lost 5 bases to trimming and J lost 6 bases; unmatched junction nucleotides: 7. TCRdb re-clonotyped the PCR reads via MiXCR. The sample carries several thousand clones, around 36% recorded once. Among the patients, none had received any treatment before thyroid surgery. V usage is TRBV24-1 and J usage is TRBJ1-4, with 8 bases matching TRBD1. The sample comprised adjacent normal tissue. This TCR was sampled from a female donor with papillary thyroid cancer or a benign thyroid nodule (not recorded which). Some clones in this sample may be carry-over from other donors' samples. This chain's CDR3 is CATSGTGNEDEKLFF. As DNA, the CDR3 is TGTGCCACCAGTGGGACAGGGAATGAGGATGAAAAACTGTTTTTT.